This T cell receptor (beta chain) was obtained from a study of CXCR3-negative and CXCR3-positive naive CD8 T cells. Per the germline V gene, CDR1 is SQVTM and CDR2 is ANQGSEA. CDR3 length: 12 residues. Comment on this clonotype: Antigen: not known.

UMI-labeled 5' RACE yielded the TRB cDNA libraries. TCRdb processed the 5' RACE reads again and assigns one entry to each CDR3 protein, with no DNA. The sample yields roughly 89,000 distinct CDR3 sequences, of which the top ten take up about 1.1%. Definition of naive CD8+ T cells rested on a CD45RO-CCR7+CD27+CD95- profile. Findings and limits, study-wide: Within a donor, both naive subsets shared TRBV-TRBJ usage, unlike memory cells. PBMCs showed partially decreased CXCR3 expression after cryopreservation, and most assays used fresh PBMCs.

The rearrangement uses TRBV29-1 and TRBJ2-7. The sequencing input was naive CXCR3- CD8+ T cells from blood. Subset: CD45RO-CCR7+CD27+CD95- naive CD8+ T cells lacking CXCR3 (TNR3-). The origin of this receptor is a human donor in good health. Some clones in this sample may be carry-over from other donors' samples. CDR3 sequence reads: CSVLQSSYEQYF.